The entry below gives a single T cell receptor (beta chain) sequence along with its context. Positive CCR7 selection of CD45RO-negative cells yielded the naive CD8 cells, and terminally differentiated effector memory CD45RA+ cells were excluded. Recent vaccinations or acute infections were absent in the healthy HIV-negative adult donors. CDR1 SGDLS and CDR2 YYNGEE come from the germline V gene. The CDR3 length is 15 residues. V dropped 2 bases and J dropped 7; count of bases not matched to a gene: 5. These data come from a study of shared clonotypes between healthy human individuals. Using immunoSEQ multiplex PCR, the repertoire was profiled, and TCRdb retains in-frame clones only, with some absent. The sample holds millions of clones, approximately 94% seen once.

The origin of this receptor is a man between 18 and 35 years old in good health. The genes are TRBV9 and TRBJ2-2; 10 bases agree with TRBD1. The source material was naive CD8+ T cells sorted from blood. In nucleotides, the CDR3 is TGTGCCAGCAGCGTTGGACAGGGGGAAGTCGGGGAGCTGTTTTTT. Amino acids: CASSVGQGEVGELFF.